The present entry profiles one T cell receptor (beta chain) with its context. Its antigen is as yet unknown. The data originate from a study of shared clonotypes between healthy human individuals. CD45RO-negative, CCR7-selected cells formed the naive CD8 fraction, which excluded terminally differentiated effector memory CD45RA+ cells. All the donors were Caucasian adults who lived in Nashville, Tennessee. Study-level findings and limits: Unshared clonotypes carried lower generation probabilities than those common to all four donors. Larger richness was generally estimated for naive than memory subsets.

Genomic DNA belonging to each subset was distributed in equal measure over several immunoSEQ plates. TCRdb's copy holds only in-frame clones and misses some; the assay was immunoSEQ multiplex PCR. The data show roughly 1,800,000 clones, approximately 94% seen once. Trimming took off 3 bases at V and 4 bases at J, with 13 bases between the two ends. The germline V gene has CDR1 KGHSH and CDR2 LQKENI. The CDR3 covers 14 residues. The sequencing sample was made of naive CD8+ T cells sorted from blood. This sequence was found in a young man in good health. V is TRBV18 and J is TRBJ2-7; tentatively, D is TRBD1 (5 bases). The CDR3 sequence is CASSPSGGQYEQYF. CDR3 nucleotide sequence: TGTGCCAGCTCACCCTCTGGCGGACAATACGAGCAGTACTTC.